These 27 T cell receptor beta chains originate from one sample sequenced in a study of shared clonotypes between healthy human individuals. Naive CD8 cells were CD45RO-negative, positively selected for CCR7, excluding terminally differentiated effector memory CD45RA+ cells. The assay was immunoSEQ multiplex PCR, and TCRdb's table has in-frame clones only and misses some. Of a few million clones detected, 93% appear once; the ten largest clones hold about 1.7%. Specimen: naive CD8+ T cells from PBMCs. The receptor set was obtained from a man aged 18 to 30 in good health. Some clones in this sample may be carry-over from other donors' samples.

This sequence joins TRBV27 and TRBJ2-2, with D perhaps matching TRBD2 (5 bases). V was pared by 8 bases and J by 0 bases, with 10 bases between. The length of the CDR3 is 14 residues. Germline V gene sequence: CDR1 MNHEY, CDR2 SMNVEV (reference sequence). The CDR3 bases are TGTGCCAGCTCGGACGGGACGAACACCGGGGAGCTGTTTTTT. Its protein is CASSDGTNTGELFF.

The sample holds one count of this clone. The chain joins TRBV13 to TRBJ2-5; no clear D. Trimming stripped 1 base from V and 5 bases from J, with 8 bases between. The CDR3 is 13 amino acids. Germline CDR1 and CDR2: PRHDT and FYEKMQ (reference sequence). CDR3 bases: TGTGCCAGCAGCTTAGACCCAAGGGAGACCCAGTACTTC. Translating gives CASSLDPRETQYF.

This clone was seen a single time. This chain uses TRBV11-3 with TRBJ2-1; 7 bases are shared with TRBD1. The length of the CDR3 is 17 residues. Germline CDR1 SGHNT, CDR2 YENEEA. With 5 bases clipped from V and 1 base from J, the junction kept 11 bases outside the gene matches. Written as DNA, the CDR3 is TGTGCCAGCAGCCCGCGGCGAGGGGGCTTGTCCTACAATGAGCAGTTCTTC. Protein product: CASSPRRGGLSYNEQFF.

CDR3 sequence: CASSQGQGLYEQYF. The CDR3 bases are TGCGCCAGCAGCCAAGGTCAGGGGTTATACGAGCAGTACTTC. This chain uses TRBV4-1 with TRBJ2-5; possible D gene TRBD1, 6 bases. The J call is in doubt because the DNA end fits TRBJ2-7 better. The V gene's germline CDR1 is MGHRA and CDR2 YSYEKL. This CDR3 spans 14 amino acids.

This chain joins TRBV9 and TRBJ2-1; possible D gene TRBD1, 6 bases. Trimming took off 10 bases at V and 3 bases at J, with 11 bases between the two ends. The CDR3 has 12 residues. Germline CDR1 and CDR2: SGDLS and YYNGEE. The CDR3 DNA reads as TGTGCCGAACGGGACAACTACAATGAGCAGTTCTTC. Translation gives CAERDNYNEQFF. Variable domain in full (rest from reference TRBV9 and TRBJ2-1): DSGVTQTPKHLITATGQRVTLRCSPRSGDLSVYWYQQSLDQGLQFLIQYYNGEERAKGNILERFSAQQFPDLHSELNLSSLELGDSALYFCAERDNYNEQFFGPGTRLTVL.

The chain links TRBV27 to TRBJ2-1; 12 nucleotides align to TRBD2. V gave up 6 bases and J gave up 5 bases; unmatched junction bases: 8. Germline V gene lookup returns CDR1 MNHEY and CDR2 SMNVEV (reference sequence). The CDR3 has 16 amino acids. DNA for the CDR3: TGTGCCAGCAGGACACCGGGACTAGCGGGTGACAATGAGCAGTTCTTC. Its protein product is CASRTPGLAGDNEQFF.

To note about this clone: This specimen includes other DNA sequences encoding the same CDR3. Written as DNA, the CDR3 is TGTGCCAGCTCACCGACAGGGGCTATGAACACTGAAGCTTTCTTT. Its translation: CASSPTGAMNTEAFF. This rearrangement joins TRBV18 to TRBJ1-1; 8 nucleotides agree with TRBD1. This CDR3 is built from 15 residues. Germline values: CDR1 KGHSH, CDR2 LQKENI. V gave up 3 bases and J gave up 0 bases; unmatched junction bases: 3.

The CDR3 sequence: CASSFQLWESYGYTF. The DNA of the CDR3 is TGTGCCAGCAGTTTCCAATTGTGGGAGAGCTATGGCTACACCTTC. The V gene is TRBV28, the J gene TRBJ1-2; no reliable D call. Germline assignment: CDR1 MDHEN and CDR2 SYDVKM. V lost 3 bases and J lost 4, with 15 bases in between. The CDR3 runs to 15 residues.

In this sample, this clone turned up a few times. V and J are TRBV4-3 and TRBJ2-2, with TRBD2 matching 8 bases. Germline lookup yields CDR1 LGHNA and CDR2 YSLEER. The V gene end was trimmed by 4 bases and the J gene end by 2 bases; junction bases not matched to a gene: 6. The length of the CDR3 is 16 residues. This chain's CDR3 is CASSPSGLENTGELFF. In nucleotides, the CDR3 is TGCGCCAGCAGCCCATCGGGACTAGAAAACACCGGGGAGCTGTTTTTT.

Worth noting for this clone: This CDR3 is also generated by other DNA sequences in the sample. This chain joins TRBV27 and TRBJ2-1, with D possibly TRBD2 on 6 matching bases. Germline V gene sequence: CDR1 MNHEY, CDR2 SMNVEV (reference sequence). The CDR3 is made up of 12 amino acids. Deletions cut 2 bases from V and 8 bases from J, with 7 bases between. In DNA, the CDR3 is TGTGCCAGCAGTTTAGGAGGGGATGAGCAGTTCTTC. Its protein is CASSLGGDEQFF.

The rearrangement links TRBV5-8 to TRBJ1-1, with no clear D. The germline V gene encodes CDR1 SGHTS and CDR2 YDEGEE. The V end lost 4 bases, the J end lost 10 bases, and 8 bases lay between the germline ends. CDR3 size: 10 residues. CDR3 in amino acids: CASSRVVAFF. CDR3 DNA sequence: TGTGCCAGCAGCAGGGTCGTAGCTTTCTTT.

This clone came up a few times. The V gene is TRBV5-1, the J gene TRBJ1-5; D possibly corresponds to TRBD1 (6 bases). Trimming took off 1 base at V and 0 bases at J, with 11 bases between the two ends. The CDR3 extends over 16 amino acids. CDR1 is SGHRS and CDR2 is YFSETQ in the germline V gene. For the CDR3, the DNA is TGCGCCAGCAGCTTGTCGGGACACCTTAGCAATCAGCCCCAGCATTTT. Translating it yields CASSLSGHLSNQPQHF.

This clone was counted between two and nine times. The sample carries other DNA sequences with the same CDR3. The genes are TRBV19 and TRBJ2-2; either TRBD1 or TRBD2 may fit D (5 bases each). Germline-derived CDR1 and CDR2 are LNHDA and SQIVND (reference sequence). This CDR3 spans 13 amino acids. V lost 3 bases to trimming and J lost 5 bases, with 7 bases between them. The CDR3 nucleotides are TGTGCCAGTAGTATGTGGGGGACCGGGGAGCTGTTTTTT. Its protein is CASSMWGTGELFF.

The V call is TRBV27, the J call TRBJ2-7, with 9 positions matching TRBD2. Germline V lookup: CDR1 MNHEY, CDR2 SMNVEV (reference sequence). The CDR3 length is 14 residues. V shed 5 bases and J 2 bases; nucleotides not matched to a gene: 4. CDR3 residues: CASSILAGTYEQYF. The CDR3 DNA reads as TGTGCCAGCAGTATACTAGCGGGTACCTACGAGCAGTACTTC.

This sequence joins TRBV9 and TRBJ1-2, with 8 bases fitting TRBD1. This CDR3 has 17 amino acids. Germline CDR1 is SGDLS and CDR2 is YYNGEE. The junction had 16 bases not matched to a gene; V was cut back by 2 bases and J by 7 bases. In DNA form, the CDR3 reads TGTGCCAGCAGCGTTGTAGGGGAACCTGACAGGGGTGGTGGCTACACCTTC. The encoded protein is CASSVVGEPDRGGGYTF.

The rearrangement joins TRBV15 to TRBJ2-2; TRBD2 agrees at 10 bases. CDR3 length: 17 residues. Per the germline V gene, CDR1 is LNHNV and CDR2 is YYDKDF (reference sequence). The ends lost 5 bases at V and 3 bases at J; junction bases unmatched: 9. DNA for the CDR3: TGTGCCACCAGCTCTGGAGCGGGACTAGCGTACACCGGGGAGCTGTTTTTT. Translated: CATSSGAGLAYTGELFF.

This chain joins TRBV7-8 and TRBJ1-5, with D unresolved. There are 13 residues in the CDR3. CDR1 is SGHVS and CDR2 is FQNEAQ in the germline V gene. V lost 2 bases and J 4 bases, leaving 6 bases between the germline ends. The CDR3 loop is CASSLSRNQPQHF. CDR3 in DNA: TGTGCCAGCAGCTTAAGCCGGAATCAGCCCCAGCATTTT.

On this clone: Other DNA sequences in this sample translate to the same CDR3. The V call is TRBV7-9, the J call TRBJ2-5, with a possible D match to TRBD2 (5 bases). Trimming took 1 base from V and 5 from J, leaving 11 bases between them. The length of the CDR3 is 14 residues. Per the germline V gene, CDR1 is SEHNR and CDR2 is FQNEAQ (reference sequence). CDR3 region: CASSLGGLGETQYF. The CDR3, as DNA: TGTGCCAGCAGCTTAGGTGGACTGGGGGAGACCCAGTACTTC.

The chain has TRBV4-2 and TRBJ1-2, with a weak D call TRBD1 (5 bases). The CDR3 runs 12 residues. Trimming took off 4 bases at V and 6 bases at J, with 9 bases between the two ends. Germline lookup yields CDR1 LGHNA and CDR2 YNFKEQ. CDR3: CASSPRGDGYTF. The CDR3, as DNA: TGTGCCAGCAGCCCGCGGGGCGATGGCTACACCTTC.

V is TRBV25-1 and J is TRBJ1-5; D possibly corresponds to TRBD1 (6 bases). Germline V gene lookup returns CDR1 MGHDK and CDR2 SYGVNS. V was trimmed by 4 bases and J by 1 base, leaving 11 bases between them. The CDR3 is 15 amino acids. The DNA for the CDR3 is TGTGCCAGCAGTGGAACGGGGACAAGCAATCAGCCCCAGCATTTT. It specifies CASSGTGTSNQPQHF.

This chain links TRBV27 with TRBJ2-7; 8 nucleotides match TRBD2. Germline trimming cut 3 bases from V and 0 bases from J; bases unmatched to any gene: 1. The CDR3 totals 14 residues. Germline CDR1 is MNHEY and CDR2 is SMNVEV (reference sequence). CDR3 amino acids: CASSFSGISYEQYF. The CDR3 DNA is TGTGCCAGCAGTTTTAGCGGGATCTCCTACGAGCAGTACTTC.

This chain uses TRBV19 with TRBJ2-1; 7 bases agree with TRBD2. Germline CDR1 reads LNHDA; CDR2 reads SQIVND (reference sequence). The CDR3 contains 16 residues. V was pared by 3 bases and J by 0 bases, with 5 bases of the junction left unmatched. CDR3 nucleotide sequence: TGTGCCAGTAGTATGTGGGGGGGAGACTCCTACAATGAGCAGTTCTTC. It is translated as CASSMWGGDSYNEQFF.

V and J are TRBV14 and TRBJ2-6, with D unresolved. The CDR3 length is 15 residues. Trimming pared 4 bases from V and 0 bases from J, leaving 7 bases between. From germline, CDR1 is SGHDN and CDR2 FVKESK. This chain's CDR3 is CASSRTDSGANVLTF. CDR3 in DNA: TGTGCCAGCAGCCGAACAGACTCTGGGGCCAACGTCCTGACTTTC. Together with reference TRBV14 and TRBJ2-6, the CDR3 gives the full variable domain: EAGVTQFPSHSVIEKGQTVTLRCDPISGHDNLYWYRRVMGKEIKFLLHFVKESKQDESGMPNNRFLAERTGGTYSTLKVQPAELEDSGVYFCASSRTDSGANVLTFGAGSRLTVL.

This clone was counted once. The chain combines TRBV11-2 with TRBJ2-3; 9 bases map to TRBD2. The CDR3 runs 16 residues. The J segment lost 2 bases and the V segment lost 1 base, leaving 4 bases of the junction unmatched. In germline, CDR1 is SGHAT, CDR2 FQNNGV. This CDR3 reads CASSLVASGNTDTQYF. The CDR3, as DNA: TGTGCCAGCAGCTTAGTGGCTAGCGGGAACACAGATACGCAGTATTTT. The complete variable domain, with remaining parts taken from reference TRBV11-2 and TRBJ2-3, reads EAGVAQSPRYKIIEKRQSVAFWCNPISGHATLYWYQQILGQGPKLLIQFQNNGVVDDSQLPKDRFSAERLKGVDSTLKIQPAKLEDSAVYLCASSLVASGNTDTQYFGPGTRLTVL.

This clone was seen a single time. Here the CDR3 DNA reads TGTGCCAGCAGCCAGTCGGGTTACGAGCAGTACTTC. Its translation is CASSQSGYEQYF. The rearrangement links TRBV14 to TRBJ2-7; D remains unclear. This CDR3 has 12 residues. CDR1 and CDR2 from the germline V gene are SGHDN and FVKESK. The V end was cut by 3 bases, the J end by 4 bases, with 7 bases between.

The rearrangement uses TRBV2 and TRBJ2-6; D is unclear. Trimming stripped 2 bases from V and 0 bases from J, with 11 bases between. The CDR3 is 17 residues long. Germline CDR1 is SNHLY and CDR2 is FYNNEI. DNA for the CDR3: TGTGCCAGCAGTGAAAATATATTCTCCTCTGGGGCCAACGTCCTGACTTTC. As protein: CASSENIFSSGANVLTF.

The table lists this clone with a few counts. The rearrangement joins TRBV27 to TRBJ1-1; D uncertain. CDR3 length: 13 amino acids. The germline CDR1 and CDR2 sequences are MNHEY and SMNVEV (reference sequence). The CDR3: CTTSRAMNTEAFF. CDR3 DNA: TGTACCACCTCGCGGGCCATGAACACTGAAGCTTTCTTT.